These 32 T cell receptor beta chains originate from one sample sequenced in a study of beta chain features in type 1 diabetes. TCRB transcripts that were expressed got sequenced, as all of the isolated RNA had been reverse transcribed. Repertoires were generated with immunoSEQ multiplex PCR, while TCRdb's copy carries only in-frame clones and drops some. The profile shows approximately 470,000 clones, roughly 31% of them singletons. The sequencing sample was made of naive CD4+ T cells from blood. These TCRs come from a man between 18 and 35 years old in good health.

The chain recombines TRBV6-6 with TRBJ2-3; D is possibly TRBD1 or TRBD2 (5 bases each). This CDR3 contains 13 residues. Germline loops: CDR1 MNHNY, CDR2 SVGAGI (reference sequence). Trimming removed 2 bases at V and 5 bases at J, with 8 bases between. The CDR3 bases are TGTGCCAGCAGTTACGGGGGTTTAGATACGCAGTATTTT. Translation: CASSYGGLDTQYF.

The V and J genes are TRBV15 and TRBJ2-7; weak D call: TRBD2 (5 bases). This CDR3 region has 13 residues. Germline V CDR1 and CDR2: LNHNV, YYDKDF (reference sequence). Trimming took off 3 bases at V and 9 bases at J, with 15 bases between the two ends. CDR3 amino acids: CATSRASIGGQYF. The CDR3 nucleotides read TGTGCCACCAGCAGGGCCTCCATTGGAGGGCAGTACTTC. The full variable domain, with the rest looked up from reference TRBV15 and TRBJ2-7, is DAMVIQNPRYQVTQFGKPVTLSCSQTLNHNVMYWYQQKSSQAPKLLFHYYDKDFNNEADTPDNFQSRRPNTSFCFLDIRSPGLGDTAMYLCATSRASIGGQYFGPGTRLTVT.

The CDR3 nucleotides read TGTGCCAGCAGCTTAGGACAGCTCACAGATACGCAGTATTTT. This encodes CASSLGQLTDTQYF. The gene calls are TRBV7-2 and TRBJ2-3; D is possibly TRBD1 (5 bases). With 1 base removed from V and 2 bases from J, the gap between germline ends came to 7 bases. Per the germline V gene, CDR1 is SGHTA and CDR2 is FQGNSA. CDR3 length: 14 amino acids.

In DNA, the CDR3 is TGTGCCATCAGTTCCTCCTGGGCGGGAGAGGGCGAGCAGTACTTC. This sequence encodes CAISSSWAGEGEQYF. The V and J genes are TRBV10-3 and TRBJ2-7, with TRBD2 matching 7 bases. Germline V lookup: CDR1 ENHRY, CDR2 SYGVKD. With 5 bases clipped from V and 6 bases from J, the junction kept 13 bases outside the gene matches. The length of the CDR3 is 15 residues.

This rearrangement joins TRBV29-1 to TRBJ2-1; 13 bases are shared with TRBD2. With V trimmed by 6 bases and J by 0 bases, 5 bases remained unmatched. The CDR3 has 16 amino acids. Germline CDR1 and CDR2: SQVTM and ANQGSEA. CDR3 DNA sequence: TGCAGCGTGGCCCGGACTAGCGGGAGCTCCTACAATGAGCAGTTCTTC. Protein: CSVARTSGSSYNEQFF.

CDR3 in amino acids: CASSLAAFARGTGGYTF. DNA for the CDR3: TGTGCCAGCAGCTTAGCGGCTTTCGCCAGGGGAACCGGTGGCTACACCTTC. V is TRBV7-2 and J is TRBJ1-2, with D possibly TRBD1 on 6 matching bases. The CDR3 has 17 amino acids. Trimming left V 0 bases short and J 7 bases short, with 21 bases between. Germline assignment: CDR1 SGHTA and CDR2 FQGNSA.

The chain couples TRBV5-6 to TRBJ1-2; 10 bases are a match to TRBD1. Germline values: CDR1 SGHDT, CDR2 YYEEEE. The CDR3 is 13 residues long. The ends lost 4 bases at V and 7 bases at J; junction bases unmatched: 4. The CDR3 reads CASSQGQGFGYTF. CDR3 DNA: TGTGCCAGCAGCCAGGGACAGGGGTTTGGCTACACCTTC.

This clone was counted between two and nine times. The CDR3 reads CASSPYLSPEINYGYTF. DNA of the CDR3: TGTGCCAGCAGTCCCTATCTCTCGCCAGAGATAAACTATGGCTACACCTTC. This chain links TRBV27 with TRBJ1-2; D ambiguous. The germline V and J ends were trimmed by 5 bases and 2 bases, with 21 bases remaining between them. Germline values: CDR1 MNHEY, CDR2 SMNVEV (reference sequence). This CDR3 contains 17 residues.

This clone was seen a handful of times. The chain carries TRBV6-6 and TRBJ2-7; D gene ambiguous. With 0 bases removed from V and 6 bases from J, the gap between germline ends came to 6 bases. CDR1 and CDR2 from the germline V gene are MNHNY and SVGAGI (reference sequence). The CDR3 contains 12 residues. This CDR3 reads CASSYSLGEQYF. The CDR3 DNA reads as TGTGCCAGCAGTTACTCGTTGGGCGAGCAGTACTTC.

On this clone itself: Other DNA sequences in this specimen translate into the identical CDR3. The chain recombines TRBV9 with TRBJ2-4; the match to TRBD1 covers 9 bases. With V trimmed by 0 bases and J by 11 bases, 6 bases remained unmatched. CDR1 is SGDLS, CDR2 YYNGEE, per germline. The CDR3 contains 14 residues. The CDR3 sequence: CASSVGLGQGVQYF. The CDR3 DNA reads TGTGCCAGCAGCGTAGGCCTGGGACAGGGAGTTCAGTACTTC.

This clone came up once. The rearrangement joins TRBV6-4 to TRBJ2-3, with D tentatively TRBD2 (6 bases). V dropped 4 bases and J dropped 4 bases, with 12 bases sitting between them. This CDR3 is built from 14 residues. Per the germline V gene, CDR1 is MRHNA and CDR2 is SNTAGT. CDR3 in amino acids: CASSVRGSADTQYF. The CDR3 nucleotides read TGTGCCAGCAGTGTACGGGGGAGTGCAGATACGCAGTATTTT.

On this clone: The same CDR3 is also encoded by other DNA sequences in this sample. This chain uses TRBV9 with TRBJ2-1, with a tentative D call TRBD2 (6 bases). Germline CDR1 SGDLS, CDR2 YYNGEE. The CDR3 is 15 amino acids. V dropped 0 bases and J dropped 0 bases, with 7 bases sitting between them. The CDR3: CASSVAAGSYNEQFF. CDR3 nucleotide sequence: TGTGCCAGCAGCGTAGCAGCGGGCTCCTACAATGAGCAGTTCTTC.

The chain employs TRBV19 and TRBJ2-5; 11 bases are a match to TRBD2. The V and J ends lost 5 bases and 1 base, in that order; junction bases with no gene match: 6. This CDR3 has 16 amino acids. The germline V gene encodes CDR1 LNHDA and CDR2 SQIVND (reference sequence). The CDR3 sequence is CASSSTGTSGQETQYF. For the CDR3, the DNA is TGTGCCAGTAGTTCGACCGGGACTAGCGGCCAAGAGACCCAGTACTTC. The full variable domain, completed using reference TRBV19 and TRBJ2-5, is DGGITQSPKYLFRKEGQNVTLSCEQNLNHDAMYWYRQDPGQGLRLIYYSQIVNDFQKGDIAEGYSVSREKKESFPLTVTSAQKNPTAFYLCASSSTGTSGQETQYFGPGTRLLVL.

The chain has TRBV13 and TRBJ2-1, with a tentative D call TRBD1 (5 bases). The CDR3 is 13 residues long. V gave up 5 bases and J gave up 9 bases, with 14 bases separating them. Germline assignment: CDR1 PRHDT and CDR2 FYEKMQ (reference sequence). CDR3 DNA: TGTGCCAGCAGCCACCGAAGTAGGGGTGAGCAGTTCTTC. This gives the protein CASSHRSRGEQFF.

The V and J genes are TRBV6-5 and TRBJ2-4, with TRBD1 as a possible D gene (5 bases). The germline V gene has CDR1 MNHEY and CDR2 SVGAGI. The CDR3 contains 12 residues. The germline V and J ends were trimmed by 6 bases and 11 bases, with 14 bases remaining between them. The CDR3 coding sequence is TGTGCCAGCAGCCCAGGGCGACCGTTTCAGTACTTC. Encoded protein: CASSPGRPFQYF.

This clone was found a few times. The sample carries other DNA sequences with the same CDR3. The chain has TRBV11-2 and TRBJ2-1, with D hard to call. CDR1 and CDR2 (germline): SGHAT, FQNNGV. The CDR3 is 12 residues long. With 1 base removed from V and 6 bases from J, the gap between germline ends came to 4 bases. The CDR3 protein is CASSLAGNEQFF. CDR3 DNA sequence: TGTGCCAGCAGCTTAGCTGGCAATGAGCAGTTCTTC. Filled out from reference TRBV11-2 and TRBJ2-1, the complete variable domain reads EAGVAQSPRYKIIEKRQSVAFWCNPISGHATLYWYQQILGQGPKLLIQFQNNGVVDDSQLPKDRFSAERLKGVDSTLKIQPAKLEDSAVYLCASSLAGNEQFFGPGTRLTVL.

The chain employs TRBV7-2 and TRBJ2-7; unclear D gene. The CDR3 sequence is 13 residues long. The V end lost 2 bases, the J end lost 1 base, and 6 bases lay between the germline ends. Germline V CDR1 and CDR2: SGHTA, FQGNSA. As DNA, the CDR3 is TGTGCCAGCAGCTTACCGACGTCCTACGAGCAGTACTTC. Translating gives CASSLPTSYEQYF.

CDR3 protein: CASSSLTSGVPSETQYF. CDR3 nucleotides: TGCGCCAGCAGCTCGCTGACTAGCGGGGTCCCAAGTGAGACCCAGTACTTC. The gene calls are TRBV5-1 and TRBJ2-5, with 11 bases aligning to TRBD2. This CDR3 region has 17 residues. The J segment lost 5 bases and the V segment lost 3 bases, leaving 12 bases of the junction unmatched. Germline V gene sequence: CDR1 SGHRS, CDR2 YFSETQ.

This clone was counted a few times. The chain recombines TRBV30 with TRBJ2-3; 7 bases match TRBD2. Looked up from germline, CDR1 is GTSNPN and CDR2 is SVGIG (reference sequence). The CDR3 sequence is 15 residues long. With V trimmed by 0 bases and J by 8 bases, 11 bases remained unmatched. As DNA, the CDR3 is TGTGCCTGGAGTGTACGGAGCGGGGCATTGGCTACGCAGTATTTT. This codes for CAWSVRSGALATQYF.

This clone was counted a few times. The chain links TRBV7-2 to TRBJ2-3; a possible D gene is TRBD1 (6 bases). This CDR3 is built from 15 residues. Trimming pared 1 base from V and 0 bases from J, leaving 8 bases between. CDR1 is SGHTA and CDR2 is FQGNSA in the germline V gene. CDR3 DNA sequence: TGTGCCAGCAGCTTAGGGGACACAAGCACAGATACGCAGTATTTT. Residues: CASSLGDTSTDTQYF.

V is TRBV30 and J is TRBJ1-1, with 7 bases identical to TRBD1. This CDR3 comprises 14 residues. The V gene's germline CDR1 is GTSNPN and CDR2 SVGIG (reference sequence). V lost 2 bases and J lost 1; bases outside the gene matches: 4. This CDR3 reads CAWSLTGRNTEAFF. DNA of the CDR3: TGTGCCTGGAGTTTGACAGGGAGGAACACTGAAGCTTTCTTT.

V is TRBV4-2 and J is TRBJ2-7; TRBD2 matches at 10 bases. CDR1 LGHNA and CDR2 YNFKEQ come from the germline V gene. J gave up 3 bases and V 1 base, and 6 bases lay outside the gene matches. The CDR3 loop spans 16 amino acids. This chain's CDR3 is CASSQGASGRNYEQYF. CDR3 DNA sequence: TGTGCCAGCAGCCAAGGCGCTAGCGGGAGAAACTACGAGCAGTACTTC.

The CDR3 DNA follows: TGTGCCAGCAGTTACACAGGGTACCAAGAGACCCAGTACTTC. Amino acids: CASSYTGYQETQYF. This rearrangement joins TRBV6-5 to TRBJ2-5; perhaps TRBD1 as D (6 bases). Trimming left V 2 bases short and J 0 bases short, with 7 bases between. Germline assignment: CDR1 MNHEY and CDR2 SVGAGI. This CDR3 spans 14 amino acids.

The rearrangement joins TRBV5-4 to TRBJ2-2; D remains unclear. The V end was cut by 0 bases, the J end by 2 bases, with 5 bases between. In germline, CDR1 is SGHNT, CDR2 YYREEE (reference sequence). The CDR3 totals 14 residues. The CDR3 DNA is TGTGCCAGCAGCTTGGACATTAACACCGGGGAGCTGTTTTTT. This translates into CASSLDINTGELFF.

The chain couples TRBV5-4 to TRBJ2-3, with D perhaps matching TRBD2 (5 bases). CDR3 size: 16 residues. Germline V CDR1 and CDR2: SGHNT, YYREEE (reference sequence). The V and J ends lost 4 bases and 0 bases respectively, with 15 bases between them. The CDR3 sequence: CASSLLGSTSTDTQYF. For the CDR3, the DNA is TGTGCCAGCAGCCTGTTGGGGAGTACTAGCACAGATACGCAGTATTTT.

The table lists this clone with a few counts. CDR3 loop: CAWRQGVRDEKLFF. The DNA for the CDR3 is TGTGCCTGGCGACAGGGGGTACGAGATGAAAAACTGTTTTTT. The V call is TRBV30, the J call TRBJ1-4; 9 bases match TRBD1. The CDR3 has 14 residues. After removal of 5 bases from V and 6 bases from J, the junction contained 7 bases not matched to a gene. Per germline, CDR1 GTSNPN and CDR2 SVGIG (reference sequence).

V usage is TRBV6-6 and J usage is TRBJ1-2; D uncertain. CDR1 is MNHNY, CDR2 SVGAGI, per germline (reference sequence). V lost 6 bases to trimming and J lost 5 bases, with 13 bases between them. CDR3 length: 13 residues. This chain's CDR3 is CASSGRLMYGYTF. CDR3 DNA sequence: TGTGCCAGCAGCGGCAGGCTGATGTATGGCTACACCTTC.

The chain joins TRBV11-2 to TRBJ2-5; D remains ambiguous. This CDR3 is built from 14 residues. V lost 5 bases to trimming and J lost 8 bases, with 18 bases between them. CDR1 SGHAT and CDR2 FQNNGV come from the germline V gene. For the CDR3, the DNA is TGTGCCAGCAGCCAGAGGCTGATTGGCGAAACCCAGTACTTC. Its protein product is CASSQRLIGETQYF. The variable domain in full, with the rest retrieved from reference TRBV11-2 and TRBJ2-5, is EAGVAQSPRYKIIEKRQSVAFWCNPISGHATLYWYQQILGQGPKLLIQFQNNGVVDDSQLPKDRFSAERLKGVDSTLKIQPAKLEDSAVYLCASSQRLIGETQYFGPGTRLLVL.

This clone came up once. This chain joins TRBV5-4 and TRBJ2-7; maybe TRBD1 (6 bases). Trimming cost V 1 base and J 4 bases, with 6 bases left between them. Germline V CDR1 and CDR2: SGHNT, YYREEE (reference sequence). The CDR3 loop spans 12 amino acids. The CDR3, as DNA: TGTGCCAGCAGCTTGAGGGGGTACGAGCAGTACTTC. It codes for CASSLRGYEQYF.

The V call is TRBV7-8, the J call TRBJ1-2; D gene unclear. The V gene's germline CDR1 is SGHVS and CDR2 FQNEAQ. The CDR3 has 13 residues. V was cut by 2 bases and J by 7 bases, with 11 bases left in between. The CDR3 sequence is CASSLREEGGYTF. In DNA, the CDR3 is TGTGCCAGCAGCTTACGAGAGGAGGGTGGCTACACCTTC.

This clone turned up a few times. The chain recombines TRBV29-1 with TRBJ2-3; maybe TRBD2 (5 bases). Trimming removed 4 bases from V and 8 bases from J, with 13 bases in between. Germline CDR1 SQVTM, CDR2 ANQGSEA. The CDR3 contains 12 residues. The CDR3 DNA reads TGCAGCGTTGTTCATGGAAGCGGTACGCAGTATTTT. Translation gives CSVVHGSGTQYF.

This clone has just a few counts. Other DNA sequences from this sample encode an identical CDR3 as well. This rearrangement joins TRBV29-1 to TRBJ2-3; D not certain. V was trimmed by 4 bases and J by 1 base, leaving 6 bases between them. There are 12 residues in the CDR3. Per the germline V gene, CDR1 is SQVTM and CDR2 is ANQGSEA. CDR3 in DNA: TGCAGCGTTGCAAGTGGCACAGATACGCAGTATTTT. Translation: CSVASGTDTQYF.